This T cell receptor (beta chain) was identified during a study of T-cell reconstitution after alpha-beta-depleted transplantation in children. Study outcomes and limitations: The study traced high day-60 TCRbeta diversity in some patients to surviving recipient T cells and thymic progenitors.

With regard to this clonotype: Its cognate antigen is unknown.

Germline lookup yields CDR1 SSHAT and CDR2 FNYEAQ (reference sequence). Trimming removed 5 bases from V and 3 bases from J, with 14 bases in between. This CDR3 spans 14 amino acids. This sample's TCRbeta library carried unique molecular identifier barcodes. TCRdb processed the PCR reads anew with MiXCR; each CDR3 protein has one entry. The sample holds around 450,000 distinct CDR3 sequences, about a sixth seen once. The specimen comprised PBMCs, mostly from graft donor cells, sampled 360 days after TCRalphabeta/CD19-depleted stem cell transplant. This TCR derives from a boy under two years old who had a stem cell transplant for Wiskott-Aldrich syndrome, so the T cells may come from the graft donor. The rearrangement joins TRBV7-7 to TRBJ2-7, with D unresolved. CDR3 protein: CASSPSQVSYEQYF. The DNA of the CDR3 is TGTGCCAGCAGCCCATCACAAGTTAGCTACGAGCAGTACTTC.